This T cell receptor beta chain was found in a study of blood T cells in healthy people across ages. The people who gave samples were healthy Caucasians from Russia, aged 6 to 90. Study-wide results and caveats: Considered underestimates were the diversity estimates obtained from one million T cells. Significant beta diversity loss was already apparent by age about 39, declining roughly linearly.

As for this clonotype: Its antigen is still unknown.

Germline V gives CDR1 MGHRA, CDR2 YSYEKL. Trimming took 2 bases from V and 9 from J, leaving 23 bases between them. This CDR3 region has 17 residues. Next came a second PCR, run for about 6 to 12 cycles, which used a sample-barcoded 5' primer along with a J-beta primer mix. In TCRdb, the 5' RACE reads were re-called with MiXCR into one record per CDR3 protein. The data contain roughly 1 million distinct CDR3 sequences, approximately 25% of them singletons. The same sample was also studied in work on T cells of mothers and their children.

The chain joins TRBV4-1 to TRBJ2-1, with D tentatively TRBD2 (6 bases). Sequenced sample: blood. This clonotype was sampled from a girl aged 2 to 10 in good health. For the CDR3, the DNA is TGCGCCAGCAGCCAACGGTACACCTTGGAGGGCCGCGGTGAGCAGTTCTTC. It is translated as CASSQRYTLEGRGEQFF.